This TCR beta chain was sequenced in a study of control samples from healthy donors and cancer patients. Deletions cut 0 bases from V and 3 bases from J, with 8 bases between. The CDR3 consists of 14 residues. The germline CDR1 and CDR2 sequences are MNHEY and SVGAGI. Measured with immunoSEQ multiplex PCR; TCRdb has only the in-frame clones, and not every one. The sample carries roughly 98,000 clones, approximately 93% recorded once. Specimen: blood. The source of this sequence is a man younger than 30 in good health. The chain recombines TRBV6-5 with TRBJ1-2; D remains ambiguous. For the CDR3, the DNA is TGTGCCAGCAGTTACTCGATCAGACACTATGGCTACACCTTC. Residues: CASSYSIRHYGYTF.